This is a list of T cell receptor beta chains from one sample in a study of cytomegalovirus exposure and HLA in healthy donors. Measured with immunoSEQ multiplex PCR; TCRdb has only the in-frame clones, and not every one. Among some 98,000 clones, roughly 82% were seen once, and the ten largest hold roughly 8.8%. The source material was PBMCs. The receptors were gathered from a human donor in good health. Both conserved end residues are part of each CDR3. Fields, in order: J gene, V gene, clone size, D gene, CDR3 DNA, CDR3 protein. The D gene is left open where the match is weak. Where a row states a size, it is once, few, many or the class of an expanded clone; other rows omit it.

TRBJ1-4	TRBV5-4	.	.	TGTGCCAGCAGTATAGGAGGGGGGGACGGTGGTGAAAAACTGTTTTTT	CASSIGGGDGGEKLFF
TRBJ2-1	TRBV5-1	.	.	TGCGCCAGCAGCTTACATGGTGAGCAGTTCTTC	CASSLHGEQFF
TRBJ2-2	TRBV5-6	few	TRBD2	TGTGCCAGCAGCTTGTTTGGGGGGGTAGAAACCGGGGAGCTGTTTTTT	CASSLFGGVETGELFF
TRBJ1-3	TRBV5-1	.	.	TGCGCCAGCAGCCCCACGACAGGTAGAGGAAACACCATATATTTT	CASSPTTGRGNTIYF
TRBJ1-1	TRBV5-4	.	TRBD1	TGTGCCAGCAACCGACCCGGGACAGGGGCTGAAGCTTTCTTT	CASNRPGTGAEAFF
TRBJ1-4	TRBV5-1	.	TRBD1	TGCGCCAGCAACGGGGGGACAGGGAATGAAAAACTGTTTTTT	CASNGGTGNEKLFF
TRBJ2-3	TRBV5-4	.	TRBD2	TGTGCCAGCAGCTCCCCGCGTGGAGCGGGGCTAGTTGATACGCAGTATTTT	CASSSPRGAGLVDTQYF
TRBJ2-1	TRBV15	.	.	TGTGCCACCAGCCTTAACCCCAGGGGCGCGTCCTACAATGAGCAGTTCTTC	CATSLNPRGASYNEQFF
TRBJ2-1	TRBV5-5	.	.	TGTGCCAGCAGCGATGGACCCTGGGAGCCCTACAATGAGCAGTTCTTC	CASSDGPWEPYNEQFF
TRBJ1-1	TRBV7-2	few	TRBD1	TGTGCCAGCAGCTTGGGACAGGGTGATGAAGCTTTCTTT	CASSLGQGDEAFF
TRBJ1-5	TRBV19	few	.	TGTGCCAGCTCCCGATCAGGGTTCAATCAGCCCCAGCATTTT	CASSRSGFNQPQHF
TRBJ1-5	TRBV5-8	.	TRBD1	TGTGCCAGCAGCCGCGACAGGGCGCGCCAGCCCCAGCATTTT	CASSRDRARQPQHF
TRBJ1-1	TRBV7-8	.	TRBD1	TGTGCCAGCAGCTTAGCGCGGACAGGGCCTTACACTGAAGCTTTCTTT	CASSLARTGPYTEAFF
TRBJ1-3	TRBV5-1	.	.	TGCGCCAGCAGCCTCGACAGCGACTCTGGAAACACCATATATTTT	CASSLDSDSGNTIYF
TRBJ2-1	TRBV9	.	TRBD2	TGTGCCAGCAGCCGCGCCGCGGGAGGCCGCGACAATGAGCAGTTCTTC	CASSRAAGGRDNEQFF
TRBJ2-5	TRBV7-9	.	.	TGTGCCAGCAGCTTAGCCGGTGAGCAGTACTTC	CASSLAGEQYF
TRBJ2-7	TRBV7-2	.	.	TGTGCCAGCAGCTTAGTCCCAGGGAATAGGGTGCAGTACTTC	CASSLVPGNRVQYF
TRBJ2-3	TRBV9	.	.	TGTGCCAGCAGCCCACGTTCCGGGAGTAGCACAGATACGCAGTATTTT	CASSPRSGSSTDTQYF
TRBJ2-7	TRBV5-4	.	TRBD2	TGTGCCAGCAGCCCCCGAGGAGGCAGGGGGACTAGCGACGAGCAGTACTTC	CASSPRGGRGTSDEQYF
TRBJ2-2	TRBV19	.	.	TGTGCCAGTAATAGGGGGGGCCGGGGAACCGGGGAGCTGTTTTTT	CASNRGGRGTGELFF
TRBJ2-1	TRBV4-3	.	TRBD2	TGCGCCAGCAGCCAGATTTTACTAGCGGGAGGGAGTGGTGAGCAGTTCTTC	CASSQILLAGGSGEQFF
TRBJ1-2	TRBV9	.	.	TGTGCCAGCAGCGTCTCGCGTGAAGGCGCGGTGACGGGCTACACCTTC	CASSVSREGAVTGYTF
TRBJ1-1	TRBV19	.	.	TGTGCCAGTAGTATCACATCCAACAGGGTGAACACTGAAGCTTTCTTT	CASSITSNRVNTEAFF
TRBJ2-5	TRBV6-4	.	.	TGTGCCAGCAGTGAGGGGGGAGGCCGGGAGACCCAGTACTTC	CASSEGGGRETQYF
TRBJ2-1	TRBV7-8	.	.	TGTGCCAGCAGCTTAAAAGCGGCAAGCTCCTACAATGAGCAGTTCTTC	CASSLKAASSYNEQFF
TRBJ2-1	TRBV6-5	.	.	TGTGCCAGCAGTTACTCGAGGACAAGGGCGAACAATGAGCAGTTCTTC	CASSYSRTRANNEQFF
TRBJ2-5	TRBV9	.	TRBD2	TGTGCCAGCAGCGTAGGGCGGGGGGAGACCCAGTACTTC	CASSVGRGETQYF
TRBJ1-5	TRBV9	.	TRBD1	TGTGCCAGCAGCGGACACAGGGGGAATCAGCCCCAGCATTTT	CASSGHRGNQPQHF
TRBJ1-1	TRBV27	.	TRBD1	TGTGCCAGCAGTCTCACCCTCAGGGGGCGTCTTGTGAACACTGAAGCTTTCTTT	CASSLTLRGRLVNTEAFF
TRBJ1-5	TRBV6-5	.	TRBD1	TGTGCCAGCAGTAAAGGGACAGCCCTCAATCAGCCCCAGCATTTT	CASSKGTALNQPQHF
TRBJ2-2	TRBV23-1	.	TRBD1	TGCGCCAGCAGTCGGCAGGGGGTGGCCGGGGAGCTGTTTTTT	CASSRQGVAGELFF
TRBJ2-7	TRBV7-9	few	.	TGTGCCAGCAGCCAACCGGACAACTCCTACGAGCAGTACTTC	CASSQPDNSYEQYF
TRBJ2-3	TRBV19	.	.	TGTGCCAGTAGTTTAATGAACGGGGATACGCAGTATTTT	CASSLMNGDTQYF
TRBJ1-1	TRBV7-8	.	.	TGTGCCAGCAGCTCAACGACAGGCAAGACTGAAGCTTTCTTT	CASSSTTGKTEAFF
TRBJ1-2	TRBV5-4	.	TRBD1	TGTGCCAGCAGCCACAGGACAGGCCAATATGGCTACACCTTC	CASSHRTGQYGYTF
TRBJ1-3	TRBV10-3	.	TRBD1	TGTGCCATCAGTGCTACGGACAGGGGCGGATCCATATATTTT	CAISATDRGGSIYF
TRBJ2-1	TRBV19	.	TRBD2	TGTGCCAGTAGTATGGTAAGGAGAGTGGGACTAGAATTGCATGAGCAGTTCTTC	CASSMVRRVGLELHEQFF
TRBJ2-1	TRBV11-2	once	.	TGTGCCAGCAGCCAATTGAATGAGCAGTTCTTC	CASSQLNEQFF
TRBJ1-3	TRBV7-6	.	.	TGTGCCAGCAGCCTAAGCGGAGGTCGCGGAAACACCATACATTTT	CASSLSGGRGNTIHF
TRBJ1-5	TRBV6-6	.	TRBD1	TGTGCCAGCAGTCGGCCCTTGGACAGGGGCAATCAGCCCCAGCATTTT	CASSRPLDRGNQPQHF
TRBJ2-5	TRBV30	once	TRBD1	TGTGCCTGGAGTTCCCCGGGACAGGGGATGGAGACCCAGTACTTC	CAWSSPGQGMETQYF
TRBJ2-3	TRBV6-4	.	TRBD2	TGTGCCAGCAGTCTTCGGGAGGGCTCAGATACGCAGTATTTT	CASSLREGSDTQYF
TRBJ1-2	TRBV6-6	few	.	TGTGCCAGCAGTACCAACTACTATGGCTACACCTTC	CASSTNYYGYTF
TRBJ2-3	TRBV2	.	.	TGTGCCAGCAGTGTGTTCGAGACTAGCACAGATACGCAGTATTTT	CASSVFETSTDTQYF
TRBJ1-6	TRBV5-8	.	.	TGTGCCAGCACTCAGGGATGGTTCGTTCGTAATTCACCCCTCCACTTT	CASTQGWFVRNSPLHF